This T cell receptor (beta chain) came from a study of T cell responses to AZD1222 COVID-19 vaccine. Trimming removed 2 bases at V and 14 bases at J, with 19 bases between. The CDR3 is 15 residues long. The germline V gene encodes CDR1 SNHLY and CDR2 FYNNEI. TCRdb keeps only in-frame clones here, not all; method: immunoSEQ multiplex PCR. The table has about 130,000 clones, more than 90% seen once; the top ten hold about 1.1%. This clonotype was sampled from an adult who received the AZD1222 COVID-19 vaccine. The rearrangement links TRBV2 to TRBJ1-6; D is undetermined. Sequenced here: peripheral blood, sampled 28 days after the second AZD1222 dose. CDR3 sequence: CASSEHNPTAQTLHF. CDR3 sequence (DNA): TGTGCCAGCAGTGAACATAATCCCACAGCCCAGACCCTCCACTTT.